Listed here are 3 T cell receptor beta chains from one sample, sequenced in a study of beta chain features in type 1 diabetes. Expressed TCRB transcripts were sequenced, since all the RNA that had been isolated was reverse transcribed. Sequencing was performed with immunoSEQ multiplex PCR; in TCRdb, only in-frame clones are kept and a portion is missing. The sample consists of hundreds of thousands of clones, about 14% of them appearing once. These receptors have no known antigen. General study findings and limits: Researchers report that Type 1 diabetes patients had moderately but significantly shorter TCRB CDR3s across all four CD4+ subsets.

Sequenced input: naive CD4+ T cells from blood. The receptors shown here come from a man between 18 and 35 years old with type 1 diabetes.

The rearrangement links TRBV7-2 to TRBJ2-7; D is perhaps TRBD1 or TRBD2 (5 bases each). Trimming shortened V by 1 base and J by 4 bases, and 17 bases separated the two germline ends. Germline loops: CDR1 SGHTA, CDR2 FQGNSA. The length of the CDR3 is 16 residues. The CDR3 nucleotides are TGTGCCAGCAGCTTAGGGCCGGGACGACGAACTTACGAGCAGTACTTC. This encodes CASSLGPGRRTYEQYF.

This clone came up a few times. The chain joins TRBV7-9 to TRBJ2-1; 8 bases are shared with TRBD2. CDR3 size: 16 residues. Germline CDR1 is SEHNR and CDR2 is FQNEAQ (reference sequence). Trimming cost V 5 bases and J 6 bases; bases outside gene matches: 12. In DNA, the CDR3 is TGTGCCAGCAGCCCGCGGGGGGCCAACCTACCCAATGAGCAGTTCTTC. Its translation is CASSPRGANLPNEQFF.

This clone was seen a few times. The V gene is TRBV19, the J gene TRBJ2-1; 12 bases match TRBD2. This CDR3 is built from 14 residues. V was pared by 7 bases and J by 8 bases, with 6 bases of the junction left unmatched. The germline V gene has CDR1 LNHDA and CDR2 SQIVND (reference sequence). The CDR3 loop is CASNEASGRDEQFF. The CDR3 DNA sequence: TGTGCCAGTAACGAGGCTAGCGGGAGGGATGAGCAGTTCTTC.